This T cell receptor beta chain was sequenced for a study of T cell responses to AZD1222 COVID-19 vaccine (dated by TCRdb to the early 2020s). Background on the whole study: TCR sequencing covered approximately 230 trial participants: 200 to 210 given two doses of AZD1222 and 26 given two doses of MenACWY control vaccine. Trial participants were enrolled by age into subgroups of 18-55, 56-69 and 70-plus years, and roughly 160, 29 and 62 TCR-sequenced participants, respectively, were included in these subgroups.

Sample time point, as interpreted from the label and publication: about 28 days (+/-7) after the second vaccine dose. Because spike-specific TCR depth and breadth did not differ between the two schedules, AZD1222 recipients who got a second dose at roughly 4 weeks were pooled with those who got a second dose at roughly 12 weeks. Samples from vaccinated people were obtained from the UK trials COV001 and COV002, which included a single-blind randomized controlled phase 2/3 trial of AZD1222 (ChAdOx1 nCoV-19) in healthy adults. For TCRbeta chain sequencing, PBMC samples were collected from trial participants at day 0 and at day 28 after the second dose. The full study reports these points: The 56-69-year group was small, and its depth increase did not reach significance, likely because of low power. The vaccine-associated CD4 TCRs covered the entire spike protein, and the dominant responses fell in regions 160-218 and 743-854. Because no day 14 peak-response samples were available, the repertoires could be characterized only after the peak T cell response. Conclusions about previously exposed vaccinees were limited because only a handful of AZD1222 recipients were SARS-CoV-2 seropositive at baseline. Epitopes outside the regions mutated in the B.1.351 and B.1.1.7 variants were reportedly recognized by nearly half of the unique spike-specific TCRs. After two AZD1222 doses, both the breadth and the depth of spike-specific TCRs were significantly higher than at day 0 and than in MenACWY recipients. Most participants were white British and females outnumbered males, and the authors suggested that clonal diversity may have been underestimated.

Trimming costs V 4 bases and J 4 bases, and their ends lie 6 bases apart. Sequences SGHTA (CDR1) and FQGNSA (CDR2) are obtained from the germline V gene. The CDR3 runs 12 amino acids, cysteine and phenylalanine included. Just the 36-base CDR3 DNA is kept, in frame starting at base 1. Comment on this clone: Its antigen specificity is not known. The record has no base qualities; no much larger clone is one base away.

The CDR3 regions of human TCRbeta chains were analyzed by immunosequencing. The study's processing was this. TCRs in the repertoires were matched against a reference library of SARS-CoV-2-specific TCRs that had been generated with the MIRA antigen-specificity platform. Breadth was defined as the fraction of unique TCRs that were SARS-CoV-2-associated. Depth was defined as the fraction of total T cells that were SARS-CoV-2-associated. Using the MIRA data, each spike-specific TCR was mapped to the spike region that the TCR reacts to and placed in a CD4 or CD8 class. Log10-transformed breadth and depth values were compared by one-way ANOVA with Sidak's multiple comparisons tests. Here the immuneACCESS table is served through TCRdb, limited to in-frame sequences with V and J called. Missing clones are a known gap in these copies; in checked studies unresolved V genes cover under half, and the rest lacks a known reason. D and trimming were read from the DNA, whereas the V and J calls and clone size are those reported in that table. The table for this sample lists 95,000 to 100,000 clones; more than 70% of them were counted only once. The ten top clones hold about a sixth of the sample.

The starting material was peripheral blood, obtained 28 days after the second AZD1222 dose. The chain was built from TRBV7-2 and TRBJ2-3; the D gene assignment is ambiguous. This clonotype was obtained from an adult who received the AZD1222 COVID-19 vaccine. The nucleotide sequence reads TGTGCCAGCAGCTCCCTGGCAGATACGCAGTATTTT. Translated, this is CASSSLADTQYF.